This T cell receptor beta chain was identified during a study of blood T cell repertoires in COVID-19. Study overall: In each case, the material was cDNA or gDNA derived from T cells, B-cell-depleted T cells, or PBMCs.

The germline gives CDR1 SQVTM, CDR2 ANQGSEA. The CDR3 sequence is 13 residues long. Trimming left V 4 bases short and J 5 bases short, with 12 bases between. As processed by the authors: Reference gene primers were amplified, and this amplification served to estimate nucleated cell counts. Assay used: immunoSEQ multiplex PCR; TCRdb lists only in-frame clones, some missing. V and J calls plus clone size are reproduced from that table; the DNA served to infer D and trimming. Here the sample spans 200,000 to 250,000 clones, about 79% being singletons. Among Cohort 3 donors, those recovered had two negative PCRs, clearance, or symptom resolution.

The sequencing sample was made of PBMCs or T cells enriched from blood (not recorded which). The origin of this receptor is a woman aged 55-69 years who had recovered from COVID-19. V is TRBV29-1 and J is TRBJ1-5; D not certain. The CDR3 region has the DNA TGCAGCGTTGCGTTGAGGGAAGATCAGCCCCAGCATTTT. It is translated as CSVALREDQPQHF.